Described below is a single TCR beta chain sequence and its context. Its antigen remains unidentified. The sample originates from a study of T-cell memory formation after mild COVID-19. At the level of the study: The study found TCR clusters largely donor specific. Study-level findings and limits: CD4/CD8 balance characterized clones contracting day 15 to 85, and CD4+ skew characterized later expanders.

TCRdb re-called the 5' RACE reads through MiXCR, storing one row per CDR3 protein. The data show hundreds of thousands of distinct CDR3 sequences, with roughly 21% seen just once and 9.5% to 15% held by the top ten. The germline V and J ends were trimmed by 0 bases and 0 bases, with 11 bases remaining between them. Germline V gene sequence: CDR1 MGHRA, CDR2 YSYEKL. The CDR3 spans 16 residues. This TCR derives from an adult woman who had mild COVID-19 (a few samples of this study predate the infection). Cell type and time point are not known. V and J are TRBV4-1 and TRBJ1-1; no firm D call. Sequencing was carried out using PBMCs or a T cell subset sorted from them (not recorded which). The CDR3 coding sequence is TGCGCCAGCAGCCAAGATTTTGGACCGCTGAACACTGAAGCTTTCTTT. Amino acids: CASSQDFGPLNTEAFF.